A selection of T cell receptor beta chains follows, all from one sample in a study of T cell responses to AZD1222 COVID-19 vaccine. Using immunoSEQ multiplex PCR, the repertoire was profiled, and TCRdb retains in-frame clones only, with some absent. The sample holds about 210,000 clones; about 94% are singletons and the top ten take around 1.7%. The material sequenced was peripheral blood, taken 28 days after the second dose of the MenACWY control vaccine. Source of these receptors: an adult who received the MenACWY meningococcal vaccine as a control. Each CDR3 is given with its conserved first and last residue. The order of the fields is D gene, V gene, J gene, CDR3 DNA, CDR3 protein. D genes are given only for firm matches.

.	TRBV28	TRBJ2-7	TGTGCCAGCAGTTTCAACTACGAGCAGTACTTC	CASSFNYEQYF
TRBD1	TRBV28	TRBJ2-7	TGTGCCAGCAGTTCCCGGGACAGAGCCTACGAGCAGTACTTC	CASSSRDRAYEQYF
.	TRBV6-2/TRBV6-3	TRBJ1-4	TGTGCCAGCAGTTACTCGACCCCCGAGGGACTGTTTTTT	CASSYSTPEGLFF
.	TRBV7-2	TRBJ2-7	TGTGCCAGCAGCCCACGGGCGAGCTACGAGCAGTACTTC	CASSPRASYEQYF
.	TRBV20-1	TRBJ2-7	TGCAGTGCTAGTGTTCAATTCTCCTACGAGCAGTACTTC	CSASVQFSYEQYF
TRBD1	TRBV7-9	TRBJ2-2	TGTGCCAGCAGTCGACAGGGTAACACCGGGGAGCTGTTTTTT	CASSRQGNTGELFF
TRBD2	TRBV11-3	TRBJ2-5	TGTGCCAGCAGCTCTAGCGGGGGGGCGTCAGAGACCCAGTACTTC	CASSSSGGASETQYF
.	TRBV14	TRBJ1-4	TGTGCCAGCAGCCAAGATCTGGGATGGAATGAAAAACTGTTTTTT	CASSQDLGWNEKLFF
TRBD1	TRBV19	TRBJ2-7	TGTGCCAGTAGTGGGGCAGGGGGCGCGGGCGAGCAGTACTTC	CASSGAGGAGEQYF
.	TRBV4-1	TRBJ2-3	TGCGCCAGCAGCCCTGCGACGGACACAGATACGCAGTATTTT	CASSPATDTDTQYF
.	TRBV30	TRBJ2-1	TGTGCCTGGAGCGGTACAACCTACAATGAGCAGTTCTTC	CAWSGTTYNEQFF